This is a list of T cell receptor beta chains from one sample in a study of T-cell memory formation after mild COVID-19. One entry per CDR3 protein, called by TCRdb with MiXCR from the 5' RACE reads. Of 58,000 or so distinct CDR3 sequences detected, roughly a quarter appear once; the ten largest clones hold roughly 44%. Sequencing was carried out using PBMCs or a T cell subset sorted from them (not recorded which). Receptors originate from a man aged 18-30 years who had mild COVID-19 (a few samples of this study predate the infection). Cell type and time point are not known. CDR3s include the opening cysteine and the closing phenylalanine or tryptophan. A D gene is named only where the DNA matches it firmly. Clone size is shown for a subset of rows, as once, few, many or a class of expanded clone.

j_gene	abundance	v_gene	d_gene	CDR3aa	CDR3nt
TRBJ2-5	few	TRBV12-5	NA	CASGPDGMETQYF	TGTGCTAGTGGTCCAGACGGGATGGAGACCCAGTACTTC
TRBJ2-7	NA	TRBV7-8	TRBD2	CASSLGLAGTSYEQYF	TGTGCCAGCAGCTTAGGATTAGCGGGGACCTCCTACGAGCAGTACTTC
TRBJ1-2	NA	TRBV7-2	NA	CASSENSYGYTF	TGTGCCAGCAGCGAGAACAGCTATGGCTACACCTTC
TRBJ2-2	few	TRBV4-1	TRBD1	CASSWTGTGPTGELFF	TGCGCCAGCAGCTGGACCGGGACAGGGCCCACCGGGGAGCTGTTTTTT
TRBJ2-3	NA	TRBV9	NA	CASSANSDTQYF	TGTGCCAGCAGCGCGAATTCAGATACGCAGTATTTT
TRBJ2-6	NA	TRBV6-5	TRBD1	CASRLGQGASGANVLTF	TGTGCCAGCAGGCTCGGACAGGGGGCGTCTGGGGCCAACGTCCTGACTTTC
TRBJ1-1	few	TRBV5-6	NA	CASRRTGNTEAFF	TGTGCCAGCCGGCGGACGGGGAACACTGAAGCTTTCTTT
TRBJ1-6	NA	TRBV10-3	NA	CAISESGTGGNSPLHF	TGTGCCATCAGTGAGTCGGGTACCGGTGGGAATTCACCCCTCCACTTT
TRBJ1-1	few	TRBV25-1	TRBD1	CASSGHRGRSEAFF	TGTGCCAGCAGTGGTCACAGGGGAAGGTCTGAAGCTTTCTTT
TRBJ1-1	NA	TRBV7-8	NA	CASSRGFANTEAFF	TGTGCCAGCAGCCGGGGGTTTGCGAACACTGAAGCTTTCTTT
TRBJ1-2	NA	TRBV5-1	NA	CASRGFREQDGYTF	TGCGCCAGCAGGGGATTCAGGGAGCAGGATGGCTACACCTTC
TRBJ2-7	few	TRBV27	NA	CASSGEDDEQYF	TGTGCCAGCAGCGGGGAGGACGACGAGCAGTACTTC
TRBJ2-5	NA	TRBV7-2	NA	CASSPRLFGTQYF	TGTGCCAGCAGCCCCCGTCTTTTTGGGACCCAGTACTTC
TRBJ1-2	NA	TRBV12-3/TRBV12-4	TRBD1	CASSTEPGGHGYTF	TGTGCCAGCAGCACAGAACCAGGGGGGCATGGCTACACCTTC
TRBJ2-5	few	TRBV27	TRBD2	CASSLGTSGEETQYF	TGTGCCAGCAGTTTGGGGACTAGCGGGGAAGAGACCCAGTACTTC
TRBJ1-4	few	TRBV29-1	NA	CSVVSGRDEKLFF	TGCAGCGTTGTGTCTGGGCGGGATGAAAAACTGTTTTTT
TRBJ2-3	NA	TRBV5-1	NA	CASGLPAEAEDTQYF	TGCGCCAGCGGGCTACCAGCCGAGGCCGAAGATACGCAGTATTTT
TRBJ1-4	NA	TRBV29-1	NA	CSVERQGFGPEKLFF	TGCAGCGTTGAACGCCAGGGATTCGGGCCTGAAAAACTGTTTTTT
TRBJ2-1	NA	TRBV29-1	NA	CSVSGGSRGPYNEQFF	TGCAGCGTTTCGGGTGGGTCCAGGGGTCCCTACAATGAGCAGTTCTTC
TRBJ2-1	NA	TRBV2	TRBD2	CASPGTSTRLDEQFF	TGTGCCAGTCCGGGGACTAGCACCCGACTGGATGAGCAGTTCTTC
TRBJ1-4	NA	TRBV5-1	NA	CASSLVQPAEKLFF	TGCGCCAGCAGCTTGGTCCAGCCTGCGGAAAAACTGTTTTTT
TRBJ2-5	NA	TRBV27	TRBD2	CASSLSGLAFETQYF	TGTGCCAGCAGTTTATCGGGACTAGCGTTCGAGACCCAGTACTTC
TRBJ2-3	few	TRBV4-3	TRBD2	CASSQVAGRPDTQYF	TGCGCCAGCAGCCAAGTAGCGGGGCGACCAGATACGCAGTATTTT
TRBJ2-1	many	TRBV24-1	NA	CATSDPNSNEQFF	TGTGCCACCAGTGATCCTAATTCCAATGAGCAGTTCTTC
TRBJ1-4	few	TRBV29-1	NA	CSVELRGKEEKLFF	TGCAGCGTTGAACTTCGGGGAAAGGAAGAAAAACTGTTTTTT
TRBJ1-2	NA	TRBV6-5	TRBD1	CASSYTPTGDHDYGYTF	TGTGCCAGCAGTTACACCCCGACAGGGGATCATGACTATGGCTACACCTTC
TRBJ2-5	NA	TRBV10-3	NA	CAISPSRGDGETQYF	TGTGCCATCAGTCCGAGCAGGGGCGACGGGGAGACCCAGTACTTC
TRBJ2-3	many	TRBV2	TRBD1	CASRGQGNTQYF	TGTGCCAGCAGGGGACAGGGAAATACGCAGTATTTT